This T cell receptor beta chain originates from a study of blood T cell repertoires in COVID-19. Looking at the study overall: There were acute and convalescent COVID-19 samples, and they came from the United States, Italy and Spain. PBMCs, B-cell-depleted T cells, or T cells provided the cDNA or gDNA that made up the material.

In germline, CDR1 is MDHEN, CDR2 SYDVKM. Trimming took 7 bases from V and 0 from J, leaving 16 bases between them. This CDR3 contains 15 residues. Per the study methods: Amplification from reference gene primers served as the basis for estimated nucleated cell counts. Libraries were prepared by immunoSEQ multiplex PCR; TCRdb keeps only in-frame clonotypes and omits some of them. V and J calls and clone size follow that table, whereas D and trimming were derived from the DNA. Among about 80,000 clones, approximately 88% were seen once, and the ten largest hold nearly 5%. The rearrangement joins TRBV28 to TRBJ2-7; tentatively, D is TRBD2 (6 bases). The sample was peripheral blood. This TCR was recovered from a woman of 80 years or more with active or convalescent COVID-19. The CDR3 protein is CASTGGSSSSYEQYF. CDR3 in DNA: TGTGCCAGCACCGGAGGGTCGTCAAGCTCCTACGAGCAGTACTTC.